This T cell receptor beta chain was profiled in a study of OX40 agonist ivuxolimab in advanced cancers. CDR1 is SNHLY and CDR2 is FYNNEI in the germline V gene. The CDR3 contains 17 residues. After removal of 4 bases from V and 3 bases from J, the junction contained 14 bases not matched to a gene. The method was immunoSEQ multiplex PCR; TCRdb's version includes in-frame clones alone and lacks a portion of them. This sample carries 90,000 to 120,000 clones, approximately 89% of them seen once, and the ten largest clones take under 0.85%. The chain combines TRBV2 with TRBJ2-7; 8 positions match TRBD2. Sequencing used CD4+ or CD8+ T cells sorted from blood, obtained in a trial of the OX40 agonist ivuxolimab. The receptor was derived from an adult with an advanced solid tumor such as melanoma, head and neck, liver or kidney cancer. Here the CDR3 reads CASSAGLAGQRVYEQYF. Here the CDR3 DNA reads TGTGCCAGCAGTGCAGGGCTAGCGGGTCAGAGGGTCTACGAGCAGTACTTC.